This is a list of T cell receptor beta chains from one sample in a study of PD-1 blockade in classical Hodgkin lymphoma. Only in-frame clones appear in the TCRdb table, and some are missing; sequencing was by immunoSEQ multiplex PCR. Here the sample spans over 50,000 clones, roughly nine tenths being singletons. The sample in question was peripheral blood mononuclear cells (PBMCs), obtained before the fourth cycle of nivolumab. These receptors came from a human donor with classical Hodgkin lymphoma. Each CDR3 is given with its conserved first and last residue. A D gene is named only where the DNA matches it firmly. Not every row has a clone size; where given, it reads once, few, many or a size class.

j_gene: TRBJ1-4
v_gene: TRBV7-8
d_gene: .
abundance: .
CDR3aa: CASSLGQFNEKLFF
CDR3nt: TGTGCCAGCAGCTTAGGACAGTTTAATGAAAAACTGTTTTTT

j_gene: TRBJ1-4
v_gene: TRBV10-3
d_gene: TRBD1
abundance: .
CDR3aa: CAISDSGTGGGEKLFF
CDR3nt: TGTGCCATCAGTGACTCAGGGACAGGGGGGGGAGAAAAACTGTTTTTT

j_gene: TRBJ1-6
v_gene: TRBV6-6
d_gene: .
abundance: .
CDR3aa: CASSWDGWNSPLHF
CDR3nt: TGTGCCAGCAGTTGGGACGGTTGGAATTCACCCCTCCACTTT

j_gene: TRBJ1-5
v_gene: TRBV6-1
d_gene: TRBD1
abundance: .
CDR3aa: CASTLDRAENQPQHF
CDR3nt: TGTGCCAGCACCTTGGACAGGGCGGAAAATCAGCCCCAGCATTTT

j_gene: TRBJ1-1
v_gene: TRBV19
d_gene: TRBD1
abundance: .
CDR3aa: CASMTGGGTEAFF
CDR3nt: TGTGCCAGTATGACAGGGGGCGGGACTGAAGCTTTCTTT

j_gene: TRBJ2-3
v_gene: TRBV5-5
d_gene: .
abundance: .
CDR3aa: CASRPLAQSGDTQYF
CDR3nt: TGTGCCAGCAGGCCCCTAGCGCAAAGCGGAGATACGCAGTATTTT

j_gene: TRBJ2-7
v_gene: TRBV6-6
d_gene: TRBD1
abundance: .
CDR3aa: CASSYTGGSYEQYF
CDR3nt: TGTGCCAGCAGTTACACAGGGGGCTCCTACGAGCAGTACTTC

j_gene: TRBJ2-3
v_gene: TRBV4-1
d_gene: TRBD2
abundance: .
CDR3aa: CASSQDPSGATDTQYF
CDR3nt: TGCGCCAGCAGCCAAGATCCCAGCGGGGCAACAGATACGCAGTATTTT

j_gene: TRBJ2-5
v_gene: TRBV18
d_gene: .
abundance: .
CDR3aa: CASSRARVQETQYF
CDR3nt: TGTGCCAGCTCACGGGCGCGGGTGCAAGAGACCCAGTACTTC

j_gene: TRBJ2-2
v_gene: TRBV6-5
d_gene: .
abundance: .
CDR3aa: CASTQGGNTGELFF
CDR3nt: TGTGCCAGCACCCAAGGCGGGAACACCGGGGAGCTGTTTTTT

j_gene: TRBJ2-5
v_gene: TRBV7-6
d_gene: .
abundance: .
CDR3aa: CASSLLARETQYF
CDR3nt: TGTGCCAGCAGCCTCCTGGCACGGGAGACCCAGTACTTC

j_gene: TRBJ1-3
v_gene: TRBV6-6
d_gene: .
abundance: .
CDR3aa: CASTGGNTIYF
CDR3nt: TGTGCCAGCACCGGGGGAAACACCATATATTTT

j_gene: TRBJ2-2
v_gene: TRBV6-6
d_gene: TRBD1
abundance: .
CDR3aa: CASSLPQDRAPGELFF
CDR3nt: TGTGCCAGCAGTCTACCCCAGGACAGGGCCCCCGGGGAGCTGTTTTTT

j_gene: TRBJ1-2
v_gene: TRBV7-2
d_gene: TRBD1
abundance: few
CDR3aa: CASSLGQGVYGYTF
CDR3nt: TGTGCCAGCAGCTTGGGACAGGGAGTCTATGGCTACACCTTC

j_gene: TRBJ2-5
v_gene: TRBV9
d_gene: .
abundance: .
CDR3aa: CASSSGSTQYF
CDR3nt: TGTGCCAGCAGCTCAGGGTCGACCCAGTACTTC

j_gene: TRBJ2-7
v_gene: TRBV7-9
d_gene: .
abundance: .
CDR3aa: CASSPSAYEQYF
CDR3nt: TGTGCCAGCAGTCCGTCGGCCTACGAGCAGTACTTC

j_gene: TRBJ2-2
v_gene: TRBV15
d_gene: .
abundance: .
CDR3aa: CATSRVGSVSGELFF
CDR3nt: TGTGCCACCAGCAGAGTTGGTAGCGTCTCCGGGGAGCTGTTTTTT

j_gene: TRBJ2-7
v_gene: TRBV6-5
d_gene: TRBD1
abundance: .
CDR3aa: CASSYSTGGYYEQYF
CDR3nt: TGTGCCAGCAGTTACTCGACAGGGGGATACTACGAGCAGTACTTC

j_gene: TRBJ2-1
v_gene: TRBV19
d_gene: TRBD2
abundance: .
CDR3aa: CARPTGLAGEPEQFF
CDR3nt: TGTGCCAGGCCTACGGGACTAGCGGGAGAGCCTGAGCAGTTCTTC

j_gene: TRBJ1-5
v_gene: TRBV7-8
d_gene: TRBD1
abundance: .
CDR3aa: CASSRGTGTTSNQPQHF
CDR3nt: TGTGCCAGCAGTAGAGGGACAGGGACGACTAGCAATCAGCCCCAGCATTTT

j_gene: TRBJ2-3
v_gene: TRBV15
d_gene: TRBD1
abundance: .
CDR3aa: CATSRGDRDTDTQYF
CDR3nt: TGTGCCACCAGCAGAGGGGACAGGGACACAGATACGCAGTATTTT

j_gene: TRBJ2-3
v_gene: TRBV19
d_gene: .
abundance: .
CDR3aa: CASSRTVSTDTQYF
CDR3nt: TGTGCCAGTAGTAGGACTGTTAGCACAGATACGCAGTATTTT

j_gene: TRBJ2-5
v_gene: TRBV6-1
d_gene: .
abundance: .
CDR3aa: CASRSSGQETQYF
CDR3nt: TGTGCCAGCAGGAGTAGCGGCCAAGAGACCCAGTACTTC

j_gene: TRBJ2-3
v_gene: TRBV4-1
d_gene: .
abundance: .
CDR3aa: CASSQAGVTDTQYF
CDR3nt: TGCGCCAGCAGCCAAGCGGGAGTCACAGATACGCAGTATTTT